What follows describes a single T cell receptor (beta chain). The entry originates in a study of cytomegalovirus exposure and HLA in healthy donors. This CDR3 has 15 amino acids. The V gene's germline CDR1 is SEHNR and CDR2 FQNEAQ (reference sequence). With V trimmed by 2 bases and J by 6 bases, 10 bases remained unmatched. Primers for the PCR totalled 60 Vbeta and 13 Jbeta. Assay used: immunoSEQ multiplex PCR; TCRdb lists only in-frame clones, some missing. The sample holds over 130,000 clones; 82% are singletons and the top ten take more than 2.5%. V is TRBV7-9 and J is TRBJ2-7; TRBD1 matches at 7 bases. The TCR was taken from a male donor in good health and CMV-seronegative. The sample comprised PBMCs. As DNA, the CDR3 is TGTGCCAGCAGCTTAACTTCAGGGGGATTTGGCGAGCAGTACTTC. It is translated as CASSLTSGGFGEQYF.